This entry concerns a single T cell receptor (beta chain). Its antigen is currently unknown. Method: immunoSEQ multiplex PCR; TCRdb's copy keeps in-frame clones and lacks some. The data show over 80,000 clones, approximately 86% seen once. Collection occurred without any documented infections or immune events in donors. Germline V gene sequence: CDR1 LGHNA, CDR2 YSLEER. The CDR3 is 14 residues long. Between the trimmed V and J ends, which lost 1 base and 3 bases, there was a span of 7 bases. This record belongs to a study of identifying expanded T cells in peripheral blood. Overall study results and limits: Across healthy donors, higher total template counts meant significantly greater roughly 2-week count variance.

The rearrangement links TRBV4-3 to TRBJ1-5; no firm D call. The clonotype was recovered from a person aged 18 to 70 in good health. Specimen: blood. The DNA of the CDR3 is TGCGCCAGCAGCCAAGGAAGGATCAATCAGCCCCAGCATTTT. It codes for CASSQGRINQPQHF.